The 19 T cell receptor beta chains below were found in one sample sequenced in a study of shared clonotypes between healthy human individuals. Libraries were prepared by immunoSEQ multiplex PCR; TCRdb keeps only in-frame clonotypes and omits some of them. The table includes around 500,000 clones, approximately 84% detected once. The sample comprised PBMCs. The receptors shown here come from a woman aged 40 to 55 in good health. Some clones in this sample may be carry-over from other donors' samples.

Turning to this clone: This sequence is one base from a far larger clone and is likely a read error. This same CDR3 is encoded by further DNA sequences in the sample. The chain couples TRBV30 to TRBJ2-2; TRBD1 matches 7 bases. Germline values: CDR1 GTSNPN, CDR2 SVGIG (reference sequence). V lost 0 bases to trimming and J lost 0 bases; unmatched junction nucleotides: 19. The CDR3 runs 21 residues. Here the CDR3 reads CAWSVFPGQLITEANTGELFF. The CDR3 DNA reads TGTGCCTGGAGTGTATTTCCGGGACAGCTTATAACGGAAGCGAACACCGGGGAGCTGTTTTTT.

Notes on this clone: This may stem from a read error, because a much larger clone lies one nucleotide away. The gene calls are TRBV7-9 and TRBJ2-7; D not certain. The V end was cut by 5 bases, the J end by 3 bases, with 5 bases between. The CDR3 loop spans 11 amino acids. CDR1 and CDR2 from the germline V gene are SEHNR and FQNEAQ (reference sequence). This CDR3 is CASSVSYEQYF. The CDR3 DNA reads as TGTGCCAGCAGCGTAAGCTACGAGCAGTACTTC.

This chain uses TRBV6-1 with TRBJ1-5, with D perhaps TRBD1 (5 bases). CDR3 size: 13 residues. Trimming removed 3 bases at V and 7 bases at J, with 10 bases between. Germline V CDR1 and CDR2: MNHNS, SASEGT. The CDR3 DNA reads TGTGCCAGCAGTGATGTTGGGGGGCAGCCCCAGCATTTT. This gives the protein CASSDVGGQPQHF.

The chain links TRBV5-1 to TRBJ2-7; possibly TRBD2 for D (5 bases). Germline V gene lookup returns CDR1 SGHRS and CDR2 YFSETQ. Trimming stripped 6 bases from V and 3 bases from J, with 22 bases between. This CDR3 is built from 16 residues. CDR3 nucleotide sequence: TGCGCCAGCAACTCCCGCCCGGTTCCAAGCGGCTACGAGCAGTACTTC. Translating it yields CASNSRPVPSGYEQYF. The entire variable domain, with the rest obtained from reference TRBV5-1 and TRBJ2-7, is as follows: KAGVTQTPRYLIKTRGQQVTLSCSPISGHRSVSWYQQTPGQGLQFLFEYFSETQRNKGNFPGRFSGRQFSNSRSEMNVSTLELGDSALYLCASNSRPVPSGYEQYFGPGTRLTVT.

Note on this clone: It is likely a read error: a sequence one base away is far more abundant. The chain combines TRBV30 with TRBJ2-3; D is unclear. This CDR3 spans 12 amino acids. Germline V CDR1 and CDR2: GTSNPN, SVGIG (reference sequence). The CDR3 nucleotides are TGTGACTCCACCTGGGCCCATTCTACGCAGTATTTT. Protein product: CDSTWAHSTQYF.

This clone came up a few times. V usage is TRBV7-2 and J usage is TRBJ2-3; D gene ambiguous. The V and J ends lost 0 bases and 5 bases respectively, with 0 bases between them. Looked up from germline, CDR1 is SGHTA and CDR2 is FQGNSA. The CDR3 loop spans 11 amino acids. The CDR3 region is CASSLADTQYF. DNA for the CDR3: TGTGCCAGCAGCTTAGCAGATACGCAGTATTTT.

The chain uses TRBV29-1 and TRBJ2-1, with 12 bases matching TRBD2. V lost 3 bases and J lost 3; bases outside the gene matches: 9. CDR1 is SQVTM, CDR2 ANQGSEA, per germline. CDR3 length: 17 amino acids. CDR3 nucleotides: TGCAGCGTTGAGTCATTTCGACTAGCGGGAGACTACAATGAGCAGTTCTTC. Amino acid sequence: CSVESFRLAGDYNEQFF.

The genes are TRBV7-6 and TRBJ2-4, with unresolved D. Germline CDR1 and CDR2: SGHVS and FNYEAQ. The CDR3 has 13 amino acids. In DNA form, the CDR3 reads TGTGCAAGCGCTGCTTCCAGGTCGAACATTCAGTACTTC. It specifies CASAASRSNIQYF.

V and J are TRBV11-3 and TRBJ2-7; perhaps TRBD1 as D (6 bases). The ends were cut back, 5 bases at V and 3 bases at J, with 14 bases in the middle. The CDR3 is 14 residues long. Germline CDR1 SGHNT, CDR2 YENEEA. CDR3 in DNA: TGTGCCAGCAGCCCACGGGACACAAACTACGAGCAGTACTTC. Amino acid sequence: CASSPRDTNYEQYF.

V and J are TRBV6-5 and TRBJ1-2; D is unclear. The CDR3 contains 14 residues. CDR1 MNHEY and CDR2 SVGAGI come from the germline V gene. V was clipped by 2 bases and J by 8 bases, with 15 bases between them. For the CDR3, the DNA is TGTGCCAGCAGTTACGAACCCGGTAGTGGGGGCTACACCTTC. This encodes CASSYEPGSGGYTF.

The chain uses TRBV19 and TRBJ1-1; TRBD1 matches 11 bases. The CDR3 covers 14 residues. Losses at the gene ends were 4 bases for V and 6 bases for J; bases not matched to a gene: 4. Germline CDR1 reads LNHDA; CDR2 reads SQIVND (reference sequence). The CDR3 nucleotides read TGTGCCAGTAGTACCGGGACAGGGGGAGCTGAAGCTTTCTTT. It yields the protein CASSTGTGGAEAFF.

The table lists this clone with a count of one. Other DNA sequences in the sample encode the same CDR3. The genes are TRBV15 and TRBJ1-2, with 7 nucleotides matching TRBD1. The germline V gene encodes CDR1 LNHNV and CDR2 YYDKDF (reference sequence). Trimming removed 1 base from V and 4 bases from J; junction bases left unmatched: 0. The CDR3 runs 13 residues. CDR3 sequence reads: CATSRGQGYGYTF. Written as DNA, the CDR3 is TGTGCCACCAGCAGAGGACAGGGCTATGGCTACACCTTC. Drawing the rest from reference TRBV15 and TRBJ1-2, the complete variable domain is DAMVIQNPRYQVTQFGKPVTLSCSQTLNHNVMYWYQQKSSQAPKLLFHYYDKDFNNEADTPDNFQSRRPNTSFCFLDIRSPGLGDTAMYLCATSRGQGYGYTFGSGTRLTVV.

The V call is TRBV29-1, the J call TRBJ2-7, with 7 bases that match TRBD2. V gave up 2 bases and J gave up 5 bases; unmatched junction bases: 15. This CDR3 is 16 amino acids long. The germline gives CDR1 SQVTM, CDR2 ANQGSEA. CDR3 protein: CSVERRDGGRFNEQYF. The CDR3 DNA is TGCAGCGTTGAAAGAAGGGATGGCGGGAGATTCAACGAGCAGTACTTC.

This sequence joins TRBV7-2 and TRBJ2-2, with D perhaps being TRBD1 or TRBD2 (5 bases each). V shed 0 bases and J shed 7 bases, with 21 bases lying between them. CDR3 length: 18 amino acids. The germline CDR1 and CDR2 sequences are SGHTA and FQGNSA. CDR3 sequence (DNA): TGTGCCAGCAGCTTAGCGAGGGGTTCCACAGGAGGTTTCGGGGAGCTGTTTTTT. Encoded protein: CASSLARGSTGGFGELFF.

A word on this clone: The junction and the germline gene differ at one end; a read error may be behind it. V gene TRBV28 combines with J gene TRBJ2-7; D remains ambiguous. The CDR3 is made up of 13 amino acids. Germline CDR1 is MDHEN and CDR2 is SYDVKM. The CDR3 is CANSLASTYEQYF. CDR3 nucleotides: TGTGCCAACAGTTTAGCCAGCACCTACGAGCAGTACTTC.

The V and J genes are TRBV29-1 and TRBJ2-7, with 9 nucleotides matching TRBD1. The CDR3 covers 14 residues. Germline CDR1 reads SQVTM; CDR2 reads ANQGSEA. V dropped 0 bases and J dropped 7; count of bases not matched to a gene: 7. Written as DNA, the CDR3 is TGCAGCGTTGAAGACATTAACAGGGGGCGGGAGCAGTACTTC. Translation: CSVEDINRGREQYF.

This chain uses TRBV10-2 with TRBJ2-3; the match to TRBD1 covers 7 bases. The CDR3 sequence is 15 residues long. V shed 4 bases and J 0 bases; nucleotides not matched to a gene: 4. The germline gives CDR1 WSHSY, CDR2 SAAADI. The CDR3 DNA sequence: TGCGCCAGCAGTGGAGGGACAGAAAGCACAGATACGCAGTATTTT. Amino acid sequence: CASSGGTESTDTQYF.

The V gene is TRBV27, the J gene TRBJ1-1, with TRBD1 as a possible D gene (5 bases). This CDR3 region has 13 residues. V was cut by 5 bases and J by 4 bases, with 11 bases left in between. Germline lookup yields CDR1 MNHEY and CDR2 SMNVEV (reference sequence). The CDR3: CASSDYGGTEAFF. The CDR3 DNA reads TGTGCCAGCAGTGACTACGGGGGCACTGAAGCTTTCTTT.

The gene calls are TRBV28 and TRBJ2-7; D might be TRBD1 (6 bases). This CDR3 has 16 amino acids. The V gene lost 4 bases and the J gene lost 2 bases, with 18 bases spanning the gap. Germline CDR1 MDHEN, CDR2 SYDVKM. The CDR3 spells CASSSQGTPKPYEQYF. The CDR3 coding sequence is TGTGCCAGCAGTTCTCAGGGGACACCAAAACCCTACGAGCAGTACTTC.